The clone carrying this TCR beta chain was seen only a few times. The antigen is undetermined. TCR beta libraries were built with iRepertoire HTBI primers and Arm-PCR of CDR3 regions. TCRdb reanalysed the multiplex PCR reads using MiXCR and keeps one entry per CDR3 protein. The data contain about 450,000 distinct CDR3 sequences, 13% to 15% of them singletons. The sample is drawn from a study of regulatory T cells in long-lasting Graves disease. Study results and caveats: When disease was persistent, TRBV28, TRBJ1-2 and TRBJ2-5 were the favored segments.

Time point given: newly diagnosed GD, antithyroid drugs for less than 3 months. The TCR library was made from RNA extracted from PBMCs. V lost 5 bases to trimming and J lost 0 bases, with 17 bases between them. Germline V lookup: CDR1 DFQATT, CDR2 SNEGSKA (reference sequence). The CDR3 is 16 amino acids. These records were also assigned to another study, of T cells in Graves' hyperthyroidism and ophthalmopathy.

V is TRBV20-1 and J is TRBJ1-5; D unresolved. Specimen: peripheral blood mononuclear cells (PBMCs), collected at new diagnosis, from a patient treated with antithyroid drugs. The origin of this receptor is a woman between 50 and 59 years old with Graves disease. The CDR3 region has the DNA TGCAGTGCTCGGGGTTGGGCAGACTATAGCAATCAGCCCCAGCATTTT. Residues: CSARGWADYSNQPQHF.